Listed below are T cell receptor beta chains from one sample, sequenced in a study of CD8 T cells in ankylosing spondylitis. Via MiXCR, TCRdb re-called the 5' RACE reads, giving one row per CDR3 protein. The sample has roughly 440,000 distinct CDR3 sequences, approximately 17% seen once. The sequenced sample consisted of blood, either unsorted or a sorted T cell fraction (not recorded which). The receptors were gathered from a male donor with ankylosing spondylitis. Each CDR3 is given with its conserved first and last residue. D genes are given only for firm matches. Rows may omit the clone size; those that give it use once, few, many or a size class.

D,length,V,size,J,DNA,CDR3
TRBD2,15,TRBV20-1,once,TRBJ2-3,TGCTGTGCTAGAGATGCGGGGGTGCCGGGAGATACGCAGTATTTT,CCARDAGVPGDTQYF
NA,12,TRBV2,NA,TRBJ2-7,TGTGCCAGCAGTGGATTGGGCTACGAGCAGTACTTC,CASSGLGYEQYF
TRBD1,17,TRBV7-9,few,TRBJ1-2,TGTGCCAGCAGCCCCAGTCGAGACAGGGGGCAGCTCTATGGCTACACCTTC,CASSPSRDRGQLYGYTF
NA,15,TRBV6-1,NA,TRBJ1-1,TGTGCCAGCAGTGAATGGGGAAGGGTGAACACTGAAGCTTTCTTT,CASSEWGRVNTEAFF
TRBD2,17,TRBV6-2/TRBV6-3,few,TRBJ2-1,TGTGCCAGCAGTTACGGAATAGCGGGAGGGCCGGACAATGAGCAGTTCTTC,CASSYGIAGGPDNEQFF
NA,16,TRBV12-3/TRBV12-4,few,TRBJ2-1,TGTGCCAGCAGTTTAGCGGGGGGCCTCTCCTACAATGAGCAGTTCTTC,CASSLAGGLSYNEQFF
NA,12,TRBV12-3/TRBV12-4,many,TRBJ2-1,TGTGCCAGCAGTTTAGCGGGAGTCGAGCAGTTCTTC,CASSLAGVEQFF
NA,15,TRBV7-2,NA,TRBJ1-2,TGTGCCAGCAGCTTAGCGACGGGGGGGTATTATGGCTACACCTTC,CASSLATGGYYGYTF
TRBD2,16,TRBV5-5,NA,TRBJ2-1,TGTGCCAGCAGCTTGATCCTAGCGGGAGAGGGCAATGAGCAGTTCTTC,CASSLILAGEGNEQFF
NA,13,TRBV2,few,TRBJ2-7,TGTGCCAGTCAACAGGGCCAAACCTACGAGCAGTACTTC,CASQQGQTYEQYF
NA,14,TRBV29-1,many,TRBJ1-1,TGCAGCGTTGAAGACGGGAACTCGGGCACTGAAGCTTTCTTT,CSVEDGNSGTEAFF
NA,14,TRBV12-3/TRBV12-4,few,TRBJ1-1,TGTGCCAGCAGCAAGACACAAGTGAACACTGAAGCTTTCTTT,CASSKTQVNTEAFF
NA,17,TRBV4-3,many,TRBJ2-7,TGCGCCAGCAGCCAAGATTCGGGGGGCGGAGGAGGCTACGAGCAGTACTTC,CASSQDSGGGGGYEQYF
NA,15,TRBV28,once,TRBJ1-6,TGTGCCAGCAGTTTAGGGGGGTCGGGGAATTCACCCCTCCACTTT,CASSLGGSGNSPLHF
TRBD2,14,TRBV11-2,few,TRBJ2-2,TGTGCCAGCAGCGGGACTAGTTACACCGGGGAGCTGTTTTTT,CASSGTSYTGELFF
TRBD2,14,TRBV20-1,few,TRBJ2-5,TGCAGTGCTAGCTTAGCTAGCGGGGGGGGGGCCCAGTACTTC,CSASLASGGGAQYF
NA,14,TRBV9,NA,TRBJ2-5,TGTGCCAGCAGCGTAGAAGCTCCTGGGGGGACCCAGTACTTC,CASSVEAPGGTQYF
TRBD1,18,TRBV18,few,TRBJ2-7,TGTGCCAGCTCACCACTTCATCTGATGACAGGGAAGGGGAACGAGCAGTACTTC,CASSPLHLMTGKGNEQYF
NA,12,TRBV20-1,few,TRBJ1-5,TGCAGTGCCGTCGTTCGGGATCAGCCCCAGCATTTT,CSAVVRDQPQHF
NA,15,TRBV7-2,few,TRBJ1-6,TGTGCCAGCAGCTTAAGGGGCCCTGATAATTCACCCCTCCACTTT,CASSLRGPDNSPLHF
NA,13,TRBV7-2,few,TRBJ2-7,TGTGCCAGCAGCTCGGGGCTAGCGAACGAGCAGTACTTC,CASSSGLANEQYF
TRBD2,17,TRBV7-9,many,TRBJ2-4,TGTGCCAGCAGCTTAGGGGAGTGGGGAGGGATGGCAAACATTCAGTACTTC,CASSLGEWGGMANIQYF
TRBD1,15,TRBV7-2,few,TRBJ2-7,TGTGCCAGCAGCTTAAGTGGGGGACAGGTTATCGAGCAGTACTTC,CASSLSGGQVIEQYF
TRBD2,15,TRBV20-1,few,TRBJ2-1,TGCAGTGCTGCTACTAGCGGGAGCCTGTACAATGAGCAGTTCTTC,CSAATSGSLYNEQFF
TRBD1,13,TRBV29-1,few,TRBJ1-1,TGCAGCGTTGGACAGGGTTTTGATACTGAAGCTTTCTTT,CSVGQGFDTEAFF
TRBD2,15,TRBV5-1,NA,TRBJ2-7,TGCGCCAGCAGCTTGGTTAGCGGGAGCTCCTACGAGCAGTACTTC,CASSLVSGSSYEQYF
TRBD1,13,TRBV2,few,TRBJ1-5,TGTGCCAGCAGAGACACAGGGGCTCAGCCCCAGCATTTT,CASRDTGAQPQHF
TRBD1,16,TRBV24-1,few,TRBJ2-2,TGTGCCACCAGTGATTTGGGGACAGGGTCCACCGGGGAGCTGTTTTTT,CATSDLGTGSTGELFF
NA,14,TRBV5-5,few,TRBJ2-1,TGTGCCAGCAGCCGGGACGACGGATACAATGAGCAGTTCTTC,CASSRDDGYNEQFF
NA,16,TRBV18,few,TRBJ2-5,TGTGCCAGCTCACCACGTCGAGGGCTCGGCGAAGAGACCCAGTACTTC,CASSPRRGLGEETQYF
TRBD1,14,TRBV28,few,TRBJ1-5,TGTGCCAGCTCCTCCGGGACAGCAAATCAGCCCCAGCATTTT,CASSSGTANQPQHF
TRBD2,14,TRBV29-1,NA,TRBJ2-1,TGCAGCGTTGAACTAGCGGCACCCTACAATGAGCAGTTCTTC,CSVELAAPYNEQFF
TRBD1,12,TRBV29-1,many,TRBJ2-7,TGCAGCGTTGCCCAGGGGGTTAACGAGCAGTACTTC,CSVAQGVNEQYF
NA,14,TRBV7-9,NA,TRBJ2-5,TGTGCCAGCAGCTTAGCGCCCAACCAAGAGACCCAGTACTTC,CASSLAPNQETQYF
TRBD2,16,TRBV11-2,few,TRBJ2-3,TGTGCCAGCAGCTATGGACTAGCCGGGGGCACAGATACGCAGTATTTT,CASSYGLAGGTDTQYF
TRBD1,13,TRBV12-3/TRBV12-4,many,TRBJ2-7,TGTGCCAGCGCATTGGGACAGGGCTACGAGCAGTACTTC,CASALGQGYEQYF
NA,13,TRBV3-1,NA,TRBJ1-5,TGTGCCAGCAGCCAATTCCAAAATCAGCCCCAGCATTTT,CASSQFQNQPQHF
NA,14,TRBV12-3/TRBV12-4,NA,TRBJ2-5,TGTGCCAGCAGTTTACTCGCGTTGATCGAGACCCAGTACTTC,CASSLLALIETQYF
NA,13,TRBV20-1,NA,TRBJ1-5,TGCAGTGCTAGACAGGTGGTCGGTCAGCCCCAGCATTTT,CSARQVVGQPQHF
NA,15,TRBV11-3,NA,TRBJ2-3,TGTGCCAGCAGCCCGAATACAGGGTTGGCAGATACGCAGTATTTT,CASSPNTGLADTQYF
NA,13,TRBV6-6,few,TRBJ2-2,TGTGCCAGCAGGCGGGGAGACACCGGGGAGCTGTTTTTT,CASRRGDTGELFF
TRBD1,16,TRBV4-2,many,TRBJ1-6,TGTGCCAGCAGCCAAGTTCCGGACAGGGGCAATTCACCCCTCCACTTT,CASSQVPDRGNSPLHF
TRBD2,13,TRBV28,NA,TRBJ2-3,TGTGCCAGCAGGCTCGGGACTACGGATACGCAGTATTTT,CASRLGTTDTQYF
NA,15,TRBV3-1,NA,TRBJ2-3,TGTGCCAGCAGCCAGAACCCGGGGACCACAGATACGCAGTATTTT,CASSQNPGTTDTQYF
TRBD1,14,TRBV7-8,many,TRBJ2-2,TGTGCCAGCGCGGGACAGGTTAACACCGGGGAGCTGTTTTTT,CASAGQVNTGELFF
NA,15,TRBV6-5,NA,TRBJ1-2,TGTGCCAGCAGTAACTCCTGGGCAGGGCACTATGGCTACACCTTC,CASSNSWAGHYGYTF
NA,14,TRBV6-5,NA,TRBJ2-2,TGTGCCAGCAGTTACTGGCCCGGCGGCGGGGAGCTGTTTTTT,CASSYWPGGGELFF
NA,15,TRBV7-3,NA,TRBJ2-3,TGTGCCAGCAGCTTAACCGGCGGCCTCTCAGATACGCAGTATTTT,CASSLTGGLSDTQYF
NA,12,TRBV20-1,many,TRBJ2-5,TGCAGTGCCTTAAGGGGCCAAGAGACCCAGTACTTC,CSALRGQETQYF
TRBD1,14,TRBV5-6,few,TRBJ2-7,TGTGCCAGCAGGTTCGGGGACAGGGGGAGCGAGCAGTACTTC,CASRFGDRGSEQYF
NA,13,TRBV19,few,TRBJ1-2,TGTGCCAGTAGTACCGTGCCTGTCTATGGCTACACCTTC,CASSTVPVYGYTF
TRBD1,15,TRBV2,once,TRBJ1-6,TGTGCCAGCCTCGTCGCGGGACAGAATAATTCACCCCTCCACTTT,CASLVAGQNNSPLHF
TRBD2,16,TRBV11-2,few,TRBJ2-1,TGTGCCAGCAGCAAGAGCGGGGGGAGCTCCTACAATGAGCAGTTCTTC,CASSKSGGSSYNEQFF
NA,15,TRBV7-3,NA,TRBJ2-3,TGTGCCAGCAGCTTACAGTATGGGATCGCAGATACGCAGTATTTT,CASSLQYGIADTQYF
NA,15,TRBV12-3/TRBV12-4,few,TRBJ1-2,TGTGCCAGCAGCTACCGACAGAAAACTAACTATGGCTACACCTTC,CASSYRQKTNYGYTF
NA,17,TRBV7-8,NA,TRBJ2-7,TGTGCCAGCAGCTTAATTCGTACGTCGGGTGCTCCCTACGAGCAGTACTTC,CASSLIRTSGAPYEQYF
NA,17,TRBV29-1,NA,TRBJ2-2,TGCAGCGTCAATATAGGCCCCGGGGCAGGGGACACCGGGGAGCTGTTTTTT,CSVNIGPGAGDTGELFF